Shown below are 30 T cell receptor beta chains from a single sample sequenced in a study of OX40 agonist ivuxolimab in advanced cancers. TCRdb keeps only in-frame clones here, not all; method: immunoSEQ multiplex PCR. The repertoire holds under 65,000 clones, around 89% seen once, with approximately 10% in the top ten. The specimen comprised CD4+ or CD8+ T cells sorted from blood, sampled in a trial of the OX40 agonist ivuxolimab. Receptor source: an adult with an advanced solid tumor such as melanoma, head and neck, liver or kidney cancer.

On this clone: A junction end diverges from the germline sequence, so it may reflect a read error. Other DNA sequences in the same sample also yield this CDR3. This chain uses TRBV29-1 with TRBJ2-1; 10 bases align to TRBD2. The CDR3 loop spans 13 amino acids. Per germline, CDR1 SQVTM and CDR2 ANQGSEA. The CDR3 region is CSGTSGIDNEQFF. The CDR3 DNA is TGCAGCGGAACTAGCGGGATTGACAATGAGCAATTCTTC.

The DNA for the CDR3 is TGTGCCAGCAGCTTGGGGACAGGGGGCAACTACGAGCAGTACTTC. Encoded protein: CASSLGTGGNYEQYF. V is TRBV5-5 and J is TRBJ2-7; 11 bases map to TRBD1. The CDR3 length is 15 residues. Germline trimming cut 0 bases from V and 3 bases from J; bases unmatched to any gene: 2. CDR1 is SGHKS and CDR2 is YYEKEE in the germline V gene (reference sequence).

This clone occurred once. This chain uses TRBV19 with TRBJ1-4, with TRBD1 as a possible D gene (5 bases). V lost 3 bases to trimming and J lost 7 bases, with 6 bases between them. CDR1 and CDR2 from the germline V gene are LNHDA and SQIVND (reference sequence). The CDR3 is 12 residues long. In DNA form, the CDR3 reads TGTGCCAGTAGTATTAGGGGTGAAAAACTGTTTTTT. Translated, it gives CASSIRGEKLFF.

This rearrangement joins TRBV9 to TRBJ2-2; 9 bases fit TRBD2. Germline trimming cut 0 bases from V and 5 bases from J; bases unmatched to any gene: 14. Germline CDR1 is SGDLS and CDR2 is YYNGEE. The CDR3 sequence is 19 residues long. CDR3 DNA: TGTGCCAGCAGCGTAGCCCCCAGCGGGGGGCCACCGGGGACCGGGGAGCTGTTTTTT. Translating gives CASSVAPSGGPPGTGELFF.

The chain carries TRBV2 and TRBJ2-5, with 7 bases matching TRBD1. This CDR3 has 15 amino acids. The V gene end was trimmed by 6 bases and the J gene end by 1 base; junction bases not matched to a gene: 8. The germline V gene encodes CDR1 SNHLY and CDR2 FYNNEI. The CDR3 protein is CASSNQGQPQETQYF. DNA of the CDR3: TGTGCCAGCAGCAACCAGGGACAGCCCCAAGAGACCCAGTACTTC.

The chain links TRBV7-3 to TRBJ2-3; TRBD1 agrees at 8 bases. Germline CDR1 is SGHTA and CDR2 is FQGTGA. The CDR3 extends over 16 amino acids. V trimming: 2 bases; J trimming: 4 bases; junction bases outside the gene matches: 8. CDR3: CASSLGPQGASDTQYF. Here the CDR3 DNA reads TGTGCCAGCAGCTTAGGCCCGCAGGGGGCCTCAGATACGCAGTATTTT.

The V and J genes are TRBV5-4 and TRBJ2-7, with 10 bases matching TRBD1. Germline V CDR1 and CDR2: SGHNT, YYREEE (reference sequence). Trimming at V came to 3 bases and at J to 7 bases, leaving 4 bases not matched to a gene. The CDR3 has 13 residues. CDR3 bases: TGTGCCAGCAGCTCGGACAGGGGGGGAGAGCAGTACTTC. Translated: CASSSDRGGEQYF.

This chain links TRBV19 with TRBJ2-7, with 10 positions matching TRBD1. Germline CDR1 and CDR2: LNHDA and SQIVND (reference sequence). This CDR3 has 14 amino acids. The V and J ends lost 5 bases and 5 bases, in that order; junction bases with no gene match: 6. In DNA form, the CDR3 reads TGTGCCAGTAGTGGACGGACAGGGGGGGACGAGCAGTACTTC. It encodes CASSGRTGGDEQYF.

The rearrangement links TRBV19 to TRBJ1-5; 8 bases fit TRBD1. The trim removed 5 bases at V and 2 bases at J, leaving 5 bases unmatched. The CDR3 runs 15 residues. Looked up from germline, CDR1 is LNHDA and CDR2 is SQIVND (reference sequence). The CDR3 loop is CASSPPTGGNQPQHF. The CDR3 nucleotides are TGTGCCAGTAGTCCCCCGACAGGGGGCAATCAGCCCCAGCATTTT.

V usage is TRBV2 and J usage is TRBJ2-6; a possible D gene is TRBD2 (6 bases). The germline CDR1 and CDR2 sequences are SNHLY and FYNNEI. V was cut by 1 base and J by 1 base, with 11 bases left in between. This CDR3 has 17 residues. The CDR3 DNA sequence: TGTGCCAGCAGTGAAGGAAAAGGACTATCTGGGGCCAACGTCCTGACTTTC. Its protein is CASSEGKGLSGANVLTF.

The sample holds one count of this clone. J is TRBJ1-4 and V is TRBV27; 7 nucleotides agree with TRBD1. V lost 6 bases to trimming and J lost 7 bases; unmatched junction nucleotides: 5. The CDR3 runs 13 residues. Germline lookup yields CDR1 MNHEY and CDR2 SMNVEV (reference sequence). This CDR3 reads CASRRQGGEKLFF. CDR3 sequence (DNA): TGTGCCAGCAGGAGACAGGGCGGTGAAAAACTGTTTTTT.

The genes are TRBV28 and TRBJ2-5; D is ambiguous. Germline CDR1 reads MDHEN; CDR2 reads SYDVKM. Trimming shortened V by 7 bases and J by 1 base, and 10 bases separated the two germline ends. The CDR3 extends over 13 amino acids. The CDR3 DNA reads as TGTGCCAGCACACGCACCAGCCAAGAGACCCAGTACTTC. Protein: CASTRTSQETQYF.

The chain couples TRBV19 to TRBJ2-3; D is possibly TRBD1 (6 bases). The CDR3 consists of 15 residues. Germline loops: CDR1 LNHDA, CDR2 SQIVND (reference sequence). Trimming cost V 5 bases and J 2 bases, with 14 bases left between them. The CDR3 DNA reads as TGTGCCAGTAGTTCCAGGGGTGGGGACACAGATACGCAGTATTTT. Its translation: CASSSRGGDTDTQYF.

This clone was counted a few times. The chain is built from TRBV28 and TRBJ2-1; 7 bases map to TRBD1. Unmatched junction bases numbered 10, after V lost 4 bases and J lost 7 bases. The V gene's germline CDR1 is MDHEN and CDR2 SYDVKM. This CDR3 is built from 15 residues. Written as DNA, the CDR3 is TGTGCCAGCAGTTCTCCGACAGGGATGGTTAATGAGCAGTTCTTC. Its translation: CASSSPTGMVNEQFF.

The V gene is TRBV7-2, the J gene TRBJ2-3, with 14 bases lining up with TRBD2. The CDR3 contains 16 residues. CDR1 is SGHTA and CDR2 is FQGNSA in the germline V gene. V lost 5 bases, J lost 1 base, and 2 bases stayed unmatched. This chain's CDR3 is CASSLGLAGGTDTQYF. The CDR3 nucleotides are TGTGCCAGCAGCCTGGGACTAGCGGGGGGCACAGATACGCAGTATTTT. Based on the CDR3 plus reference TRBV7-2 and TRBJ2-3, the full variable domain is GAGVSQSPSNKVTEKGKDVELRCDPISGHTALYWYRQSLGQGLEFLIYFQGNSAPDKSGLPSDRFSAERTGGSVSTLTIQRTQQEDSAVYLCASSLGLAGGTDTQYFGPGTRLTVL.

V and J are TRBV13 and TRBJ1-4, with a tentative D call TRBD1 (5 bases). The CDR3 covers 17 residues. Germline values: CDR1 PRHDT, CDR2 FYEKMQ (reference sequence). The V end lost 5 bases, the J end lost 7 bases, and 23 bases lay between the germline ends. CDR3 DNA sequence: TGTGCCAGCAGCCCCGAGGCAGGGATTGGATCGGGTGAAAAACTGTTTTTT. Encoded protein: CASSPEAGIGSGEKLFF.

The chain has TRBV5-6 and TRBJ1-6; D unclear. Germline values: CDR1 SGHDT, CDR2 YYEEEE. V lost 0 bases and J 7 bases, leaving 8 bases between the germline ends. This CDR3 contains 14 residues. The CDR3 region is CASSLAGYNSPLHF. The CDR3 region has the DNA TGTGCCAGCAGCTTGGCGGGGTACAATTCACCCCTCCACTTT.

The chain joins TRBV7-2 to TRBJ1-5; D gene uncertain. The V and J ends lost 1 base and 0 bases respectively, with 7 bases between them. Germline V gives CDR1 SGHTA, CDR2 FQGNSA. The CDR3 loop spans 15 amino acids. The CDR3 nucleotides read TGTGCCAGCAGCTTAGTCGGGGATAGCAATCAGCCCCAGCATTTT. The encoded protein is CASSLVGDSNQPQHF.

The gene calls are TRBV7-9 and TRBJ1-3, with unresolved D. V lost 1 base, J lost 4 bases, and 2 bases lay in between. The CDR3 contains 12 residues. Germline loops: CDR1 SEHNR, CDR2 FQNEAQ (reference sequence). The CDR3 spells CASSLDGNTIYF. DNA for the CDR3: TGTGCCAGCAGCTTAGACGGAAACACCATATATTTT.

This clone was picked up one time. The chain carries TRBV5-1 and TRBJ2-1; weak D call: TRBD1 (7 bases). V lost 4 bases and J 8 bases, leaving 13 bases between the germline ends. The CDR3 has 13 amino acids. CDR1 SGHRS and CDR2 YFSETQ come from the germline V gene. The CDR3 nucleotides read TGCGCCAGCAGCCAGGGGGGCTCCTATGAGCAGTTCTTC. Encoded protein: CASSQGGSYEQFF.

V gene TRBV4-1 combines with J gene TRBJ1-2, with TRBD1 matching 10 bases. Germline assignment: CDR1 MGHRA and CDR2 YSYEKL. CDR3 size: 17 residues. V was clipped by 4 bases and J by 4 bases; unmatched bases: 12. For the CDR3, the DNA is TGCGCCAGCAGCCGAAACACCCCGGGACAGGGGAGCTATGGCTACACCTTC. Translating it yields CASSRNTPGQGSYGYTF.

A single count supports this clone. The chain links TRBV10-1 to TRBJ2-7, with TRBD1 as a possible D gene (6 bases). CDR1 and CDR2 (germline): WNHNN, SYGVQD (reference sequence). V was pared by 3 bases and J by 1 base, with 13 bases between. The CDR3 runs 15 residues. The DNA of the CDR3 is TGCGCCAGCAGTGATATTAGGGACAAGTCCTACGAGCAGTACTTC. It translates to CASSDIRDKSYEQYF.

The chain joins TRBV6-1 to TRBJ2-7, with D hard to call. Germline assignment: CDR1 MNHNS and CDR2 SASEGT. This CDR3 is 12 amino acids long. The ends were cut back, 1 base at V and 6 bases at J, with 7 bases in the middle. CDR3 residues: CASSEGWGEQYF. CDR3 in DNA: TGTGCCAGCAGTGAAGGGTGGGGCGAGCAGTACTTC.

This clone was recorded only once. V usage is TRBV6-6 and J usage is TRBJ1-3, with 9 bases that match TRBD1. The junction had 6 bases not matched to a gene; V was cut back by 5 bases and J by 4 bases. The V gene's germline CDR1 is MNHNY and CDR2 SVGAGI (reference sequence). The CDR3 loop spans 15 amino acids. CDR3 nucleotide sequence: TGTGCCAGCAGTACGACAGGGGGGGCAGGAAACACCATATATTTT. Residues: CASSTTGGAGNTIYF.

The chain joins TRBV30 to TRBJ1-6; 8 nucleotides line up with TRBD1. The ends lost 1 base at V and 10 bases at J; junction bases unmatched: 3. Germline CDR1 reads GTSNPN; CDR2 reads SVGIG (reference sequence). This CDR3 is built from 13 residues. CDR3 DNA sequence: TGTGCCTGGAGTGGGCAGGGGGCATCACCCCTCCACTTT. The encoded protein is CAWSGQGASPLHF.

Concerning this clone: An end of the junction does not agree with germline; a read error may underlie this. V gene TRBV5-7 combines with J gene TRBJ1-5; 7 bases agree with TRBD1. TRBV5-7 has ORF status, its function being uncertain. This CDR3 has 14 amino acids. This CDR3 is CASGFSSQGQPQHF. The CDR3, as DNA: TGTGCCAGCGGCTTTTCGTCACAGGGGCAGCCCCAGCATTTT.

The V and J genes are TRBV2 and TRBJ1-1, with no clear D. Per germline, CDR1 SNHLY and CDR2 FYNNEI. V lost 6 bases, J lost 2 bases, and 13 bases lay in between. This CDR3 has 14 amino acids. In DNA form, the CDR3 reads TGTGCCAGCAGCTTCACAAGGGTTAACACTGAAGCTTTCTTT. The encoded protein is CASSFTRVNTEAFF.

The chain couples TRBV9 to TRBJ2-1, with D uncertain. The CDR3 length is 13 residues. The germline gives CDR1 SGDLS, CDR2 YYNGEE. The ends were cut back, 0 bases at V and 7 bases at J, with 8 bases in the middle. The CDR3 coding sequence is TGTGCCAGCAGCGTAGGTGTGGTAAATGAGCAGTTCTTC. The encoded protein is CASSVGVVNEQFF. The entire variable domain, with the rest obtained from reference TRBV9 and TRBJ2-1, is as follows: DSGVTQTPKHLITATGQRVTLRCSPRSGDLSVYWYQQSLDQGLQFLIQYYNGEERAKGNILERFSAQQFPDLHSELNLSSLELGDSALYFCASSVGVVNEQFFGPGTRLTVL.

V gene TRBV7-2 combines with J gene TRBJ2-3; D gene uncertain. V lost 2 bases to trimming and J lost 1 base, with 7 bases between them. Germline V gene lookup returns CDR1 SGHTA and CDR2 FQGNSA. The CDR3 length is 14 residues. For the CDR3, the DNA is TGTGCCAGCAGCTTAAGGTCAGGCACAGATACGCAGTATTTT. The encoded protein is CASSLRSGTDTQYF.

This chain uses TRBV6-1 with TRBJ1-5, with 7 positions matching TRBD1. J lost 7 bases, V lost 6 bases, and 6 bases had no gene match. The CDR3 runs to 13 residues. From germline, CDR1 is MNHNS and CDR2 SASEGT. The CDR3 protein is CASRDRARQPQHF. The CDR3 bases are TGTGCCAGCAGAGACAGGGCTCGACAGCCCCAGCATTTT.